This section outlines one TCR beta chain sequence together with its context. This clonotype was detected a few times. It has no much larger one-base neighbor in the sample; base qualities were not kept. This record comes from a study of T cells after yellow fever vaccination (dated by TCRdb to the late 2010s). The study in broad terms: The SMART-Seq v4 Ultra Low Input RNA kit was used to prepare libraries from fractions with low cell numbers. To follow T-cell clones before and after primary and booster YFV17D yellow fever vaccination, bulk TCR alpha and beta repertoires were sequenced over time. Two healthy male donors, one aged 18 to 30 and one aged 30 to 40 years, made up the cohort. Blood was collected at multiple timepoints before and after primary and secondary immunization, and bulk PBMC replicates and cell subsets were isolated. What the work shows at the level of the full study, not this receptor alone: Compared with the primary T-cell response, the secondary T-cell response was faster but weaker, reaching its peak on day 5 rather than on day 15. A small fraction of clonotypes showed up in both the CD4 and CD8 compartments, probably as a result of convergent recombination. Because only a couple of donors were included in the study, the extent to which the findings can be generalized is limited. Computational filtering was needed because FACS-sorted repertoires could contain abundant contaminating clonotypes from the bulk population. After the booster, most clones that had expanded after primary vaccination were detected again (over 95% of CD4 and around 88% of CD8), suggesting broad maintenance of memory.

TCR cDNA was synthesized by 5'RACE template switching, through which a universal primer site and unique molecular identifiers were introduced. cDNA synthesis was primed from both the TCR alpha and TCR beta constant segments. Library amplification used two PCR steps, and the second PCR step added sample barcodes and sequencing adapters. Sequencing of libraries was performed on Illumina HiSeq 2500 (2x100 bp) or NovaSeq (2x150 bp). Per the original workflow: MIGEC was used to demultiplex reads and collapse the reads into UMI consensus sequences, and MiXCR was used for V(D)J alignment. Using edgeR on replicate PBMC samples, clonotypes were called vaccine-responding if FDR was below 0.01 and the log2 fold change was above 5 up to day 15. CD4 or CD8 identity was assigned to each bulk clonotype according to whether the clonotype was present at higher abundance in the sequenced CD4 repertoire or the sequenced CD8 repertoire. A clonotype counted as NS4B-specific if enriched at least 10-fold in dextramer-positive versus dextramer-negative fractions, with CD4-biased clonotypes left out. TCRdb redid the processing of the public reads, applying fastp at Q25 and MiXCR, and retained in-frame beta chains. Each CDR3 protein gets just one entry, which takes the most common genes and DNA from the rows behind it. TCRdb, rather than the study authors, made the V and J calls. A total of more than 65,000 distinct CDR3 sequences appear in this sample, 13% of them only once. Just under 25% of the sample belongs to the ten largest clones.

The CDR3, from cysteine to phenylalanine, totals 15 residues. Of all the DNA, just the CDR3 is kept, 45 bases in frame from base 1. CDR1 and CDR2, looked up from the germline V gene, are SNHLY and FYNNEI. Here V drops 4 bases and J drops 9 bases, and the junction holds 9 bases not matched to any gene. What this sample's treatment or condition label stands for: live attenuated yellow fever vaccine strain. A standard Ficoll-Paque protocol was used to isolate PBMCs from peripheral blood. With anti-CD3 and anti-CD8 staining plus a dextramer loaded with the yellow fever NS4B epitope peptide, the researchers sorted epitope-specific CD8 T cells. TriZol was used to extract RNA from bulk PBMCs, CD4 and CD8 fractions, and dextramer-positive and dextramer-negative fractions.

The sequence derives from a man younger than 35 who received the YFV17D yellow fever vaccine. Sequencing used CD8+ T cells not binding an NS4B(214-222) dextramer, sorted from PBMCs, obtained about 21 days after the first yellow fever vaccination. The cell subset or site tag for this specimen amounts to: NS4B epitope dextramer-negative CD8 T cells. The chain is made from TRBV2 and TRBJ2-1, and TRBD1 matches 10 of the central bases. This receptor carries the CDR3 CASSVSWDRGAEQFF. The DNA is TGTGCCAGCAGTGTATCATGGGACAGGGGTGCTGAGCAGTTCTTC.